The TCR beta chain under discussion was sequenced for a study of cytomegalovirus exposure and HLA in healthy donors. Study results and limitations: Some TCR beta chains (164 of them) were listed as cytomegalovirus-associated.

Produced via immunoSEQ multiplex PCR; TCRdb's table is partial and in-frame only. The data show 150,000 to 200,000 clones, 90% to 97% seen once. As to this clone: Its target is not known.

CDR3 length: 19 amino acids. Unmatched junction bases numbered 9, after V lost 2 bases and J lost 0 bases. CDR1 KGHSH and CDR2 LQKENI come from the germline V gene. The chain is built from TRBV18 and TRBJ2-6; 8 nucleotides agree with TRBD1. The source material was PBMCs. The sequence derives from a young woman in good health and CMV-seronegative. The CDR3 reads CASSPGVGTGGSGANVLTF. The CDR3 bases are TGTGCCAGCTCACCAGGCGTCGGGACAGGAGGCTCTGGGGCCAACGTCCTGACTTTC.